This is a list of T cell receptor beta chains from one sample in a study of T cell responses to AZD1222 COVID-19 vaccine. TCRdb's table, derived via immunoSEQ multiplex PCR, lists solely in-frame clones and lacks some. The repertoire holds some 130,000 clones, with roughly 93% as singletons. Material: peripheral blood, obtained 28 days after the second AZD1222 dose. The receptors originated from an adult who received the AZD1222 COVID-19 vaccine. Both conserved end residues are part of each CDR3. Fields, in order: D gene, V gene, J gene, clone size, CDR3 DNA, CDR3 protein. The D gene is left open where the match is weak. For some rows the clone size is stated as once, few or many, or as a class when expanded; others skip it.

-	TRBV12-3/TRBV12-4	TRBJ2-7	-	TGTGCCAGCAGTTCGGGCTCCGGCCACGAGCAGTACTTC	CASSSGSGHEQYF
-	TRBV5-6	TRBJ1-2	-	TGTGCCAGCAGCGCAGGGGTCGGGTATGGCTACACCTTC	CASSAGVGYGYTF
-	TRBV3-1/TRBV3-2	TRBJ1-3	-	TGTGCCAGCAGCCAAGACAGCGGGCGTGCCATATATTTT	CASSQDSGRAIYF
TRBD1	TRBV18	TRBJ1-4	-	TGTGCCAGCTCACCGACGGGACAGCCCCCTAATGAAAAACTGTTTTTT	CASSPTGQPPNEKLFF
-	TRBV19	TRBJ2-3	-	TGTGCCAGCGCGAGTCAGGACAATAGAGCCGATACGCAGTATTTT	CASASQDNRADTQYF
-	TRBV18	TRBJ1-1	-	TGTGCCAGCTCACCGTCGAGTCGCACTGAAGCTTTCTTT	CASSPSSRTEAFF
TRBD2	TRBV2	TRBJ2-3	once	TGTGCCAGCATGACTAGCGGGAGCGCAGATACGCAGTATTTT	CASMTSGSADTQYF
TRBD1	TRBV7-8	TRBJ1-2	-	TGTGCCAGCAGCCCAAACGGACAGGGTCCCTATGGCTACACCTTC	CASSPNGQGPYGYTF
-	TRBV7-2	TRBJ2-2	once	TGTGCCAGCAGCCCGGGACTAGCACAGGGGGGGATAACCGGGGAGCTGTTTTTT	CASSPGLAQGGITGELFF
-	TRBV19	TRBJ1-2	-	TGTGCCAGTAGTCAAGGACTCGACTATGGCTACACCTTC	CASSQGLDYGYTF
-	TRBV30	TRBJ1-2	-	TGTGCCTGGAGTGTATTCGCGGGAAGGGGCTACACCTTC	CAWSVFAGRGYTF
-	TRBV6-4	TRBJ1-1	-	TGTGCCAGCAGGGGAAGGACAGAGAACACTGAAGCTTTCTTT	CASRGRTENTEAFF
TRBD1	TRBV7-8	TRBJ1-1	-	TGTGCCAGCAGCTTTGGGGGGACAGCGATGGCTTTCTTT	CASSFGGTAMAFF
TRBD1	TRBV30	TRBJ2-7	-	TGTGCCTGTTCCCGGGACAGGGGTATCCACGAGCAGTACTTC	CACSRDRGIHEQYF
-	TRBV6-5	TRBJ1-2	-	TGTGCCAGCAGTTACGGGCCAGTCGGGGGCGGCTACACCTTC	CASSYGPVGGGYTF
-	TRBV2	TRBJ2-7	-	TGTGCCAGCAGGGCTAGCTACGAGCAGTACTTC	CASRASYEQYF
-	TRBV2	TRBJ1-2	-	TGTGCCAGCATGTCGGGGGTCCCCTATGGCTACACCTTC	CASMSGVPYGYTF
-	TRBV27	TRBJ1-5	-	TGTGCCAGCAGTTTATCGAGGGGCAGTCAGCCCCAGCATTTT	CASSLSRGSQPQHF
-	TRBV7-2	TRBJ1-1	-	TGTGCCAGCAGCCCCCCCTGGGGGGGGAATATGAACACTGAAGCTTTCTTT	CASSPPWGGNMNTEAFF
-	TRBV29-1	TRBJ1-1	-	TGCAGCGCTTCTCCGGCAGGAGTAAACACTGAAGCTTTCTTT	CSASPAGVNTEAFF
-	TRBV5-1	TRBJ2-2	-	TGCGCCAGCAGCTTTGAGGAGTCTGAATGGGAGCTGTTTTTT	CASSFEESEWELFF
-	TRBV27	TRBJ1-4	-	TGTGCCAGCAGTACCCTTGCGAGGCCAAAACTGTTTTTT	CASSTLARPKLFF
-	TRBV5-1	TRBJ2-3	-	TGCGCCAGCAGCCTAGGGGGGGCAGATACGCAGTATTTT	CASSLGGADTQYF
TRBD2	TRBV9	TRBJ2-7	-	TGTGCCAGCAGCGTAATAGGCGGGAGTGACGAGCAGTACTTC	CASSVIGGSDEQYF
-	TRBV27	TRBJ1-3	-	TGTGCCAGCAGTCTTTTACACGGACAGCGCCAACTGGGCTCTGGAAACACCATATATTTT	CASSLLHGQRQLGSGNTIYF
-	TRBV3-1/TRBV3-2	TRBJ1-2	-	TGTGCCAGCAGTTACCTTGGGGAGCGTGGCTACACCTTC	CASSYLGERGYTF
TRBD1	TRBV4-1	TRBJ1-4	-	TGCGCCAGCAGCCAGGCGGACAGGGGAGGGTATGAAAAACTGTTTTTT	CASSQADRGGYEKLFF
-	TRBV10-1	TRBJ1-5	-	TGCGCCAGCTGGGAGAGAGAAGGTCAGCCCCAGCATTTT	CASWEREGQPQHF
TRBD1	TRBV28	TRBJ1-6	-	TGTGCCAGTACTCGGGACAGTAATTCACCCCTCCACTTT	CASTRDSNSPLHF
-	TRBV2	TRBJ1-1	-	TGTGCCAGCAGGGAGGGGAGGACTGAAGCTTTCTTT	CASREGRTEAFF